These 8 T cell receptor beta chains came from one sample sequenced in a study of blood T cell repertoires in COVID-19. Sequenced by immunoSEQ multiplex PCR; TCRdb stores in-frame clones only, minus some. The data show about 300,000 clones, about 90% seen once. The source material was peripheral blood. All receptors come from a woman aged 50 to 60 with COVID-19, enrolled during active disease.

The chain employs TRBV10-1 and TRBJ1-1, with TRBD1 identical over 7 bases. CDR1 and CDR2 (germline): WNHNN, SYGVQD (reference sequence). The CDR3 totals 14 residues. Trimming cost V 3 bases and J 0 bases; bases outside gene matches: 1. CDR3 loop: CASSEGGLNTEAFF. Written as DNA, the CDR3 is TGCGCCAGCAGTGAAGGGGGCCTGAACACTGAAGCTTTCTTT.

The V and J genes are TRBV12-5 and TRBJ2-7, with D possibly TRBD2 on 6 matching bases. This CDR3 is 13 amino acids long. The germline V gene has CDR1 LGHNT and CDR2 FRNRAP. Between the trimmed V and J ends, which lost 6 bases and 2 bases, there was a span of 11 bases. This chain's CDR3 is CASGRGGAYEQYF. The DNA for the CDR3 is TGTGCTAGTGGCAGAGGAGGGGCCTACGAGCAGTACTTC.

This chain connects TRBV5-1 to TRBJ1-1, with a weak D call TRBD1 (6 bases). The germline V gene encodes CDR1 SGHRS and CDR2 YFSETQ. CDR3 length: 15 residues. V was trimmed by 0 bases and J by 5 bases, leaving 14 bases between them. The CDR3 region is CASSLDAGVGTEAFF. The CDR3 DNA is TGCGCCAGCAGCTTGGACGCAGGGGTCGGGACTGAAGCTTTCTTT.

The chain employs TRBV4-1 and TRBJ1-1, with 9 bases identical to TRBD1. Germline CDR1 MGHRA, CDR2 YSYEKL. J gave up 0 bases and V 0 bases, and 2 bases lay outside the gene matches. The CDR3 is 16 amino acids. The CDR3, as DNA: TGCGCCAGCAGCCAAGACAGGGACAGGGTGAACACTGAAGCTTTCTTT. It encodes CASSQDRDRVNTEAFF.

The count of this clone is one. The chain carries TRBV6-1 and TRBJ2-3; TRBD2 matches at 9 bases. CDR1 and CDR2 from the germline V gene are MNHNS and SASEGT. The junction had 6 bases not matched to a gene; V was cut back by 2 bases and J by 0 bases. The CDR3 runs to 17 residues. The CDR3 region has the DNA TGTGCCAGCAGTGAACGAACAGCGGGAGGAAGCACAGATACGCAGTATTTT. Translation: CASSERTAGGSTDTQYF.

This sequence joins TRBV30 and TRBJ2-1, with 9 bases that match TRBD2. V shed 0 bases and J 9 bases; nucleotides not matched to a gene: 3. The CDR3 contains 13 residues. Per the germline V gene, CDR1 is GTSNPN and CDR2 is SVGIG (reference sequence). The CDR3 coding sequence is TGTGCCTGGAGTGTACGTAGCGGGGGTGAGCAGTTCTTC. It is translated as CAWSVRSGGEQFF.

The chain carries TRBV30 and TRBJ2-3, with TRBD2 identical over 7 bases. This CDR3 region has 15 residues. V trimming: 1 base; J trimming: 0 bases; junction bases outside the gene matches: 4. Germline-derived CDR1 and CDR2 are GTSNPN and SVGIG (reference sequence). The CDR3 DNA reads as TGTGCCTGGAGTGCAAGCGGGGCGAGCACAGATACGCAGTATTTT. It is translated as CAWSASGASTDTQYF.

This chain connects TRBV4-2 to TRBJ2-1; 7 bases are shared with TRBD2. J lost 12 bases, V lost 1 base, and 3 bases had no gene match. This CDR3 is 12 amino acids long. CDR1 and CDR2 (germline): LGHNA, YNFKEQ. CDR3 bases: TGTGCCAGCAGCCAAGTAGCGGGTCTGCAGTTCTTC. Translating it yields CASSQVAGLQFF.